A single sample gave rise to the 18 T cell receptor beta chains below, sequenced in a study of graft-versus-host responses after intestinal transplantation. Graft tissue processing released intraepithelial and lamina propria lymphocytes. Only in-frame clones appear in the TCRdb table, and some are missing; sequencing was by immunoSEQ multiplex PCR. In the table there are about 8,000 clones, 60% to 80% of which are singletons. The starting material was ileum tissue, obtained around 460 days after transplant. These receptors all stem from a human patient who received an intestinal transplant, so some T cells may come from the graft donor.

The V call is TRBV5-1, the J call TRBJ2-1; TRBD2 matches 11 bases. Germline lookup yields CDR1 SGHRS and CDR2 YFSETQ. The CDR3 extends over 18 amino acids. Trimming removed 0 bases from V and 2 bases from J; junction bases left unmatched: 7. The CDR3 nucleotides are TGCGCCAGCAGCTTGGGTGGTAGCGGGGGGGCTACCTACAATGAGCAGTTCTTC. It specifies CASSLGGSGGATYNEQFF.

The chain carries TRBV27 and TRBJ2-6; 7 bases are shared with TRBD1. Germline CDR1 and CDR2: MNHEY and SMNVEV (reference sequence). V dropped 9 bases and J dropped 2; count of bases not matched to a gene: 7. The length of the CDR3 is 15 residues. CDR3 nucleotides: TGTGCCAGTACTTCCGGGACAGCTGGGGCCAACGTCCTGACTTTC. Its protein is CASTSGTAGANVLTF.

This clone was detected only once. The chain employs TRBV5-6 and TRBJ2-7; D may be TRBD2 (6 bases). V lost 4 bases and J 5 bases, leaving 19 bases between the germline ends. Germline assignment: CDR1 SGHDT and CDR2 YYEEEE. The CDR3 contains 15 residues. The CDR3 loop is CASSRERGAPHEQYF. The CDR3 DNA reads TGTGCCAGCAGCCGGGAGCGTGGGGCGCCCCACGAGCAGTACTTC.

The V gene is TRBV10-3, the J gene TRBJ2-3; 7 bases fit TRBD2. The germline V gene encodes CDR1 ENHRY and CDR2 SYGVKD. V was clipped by 0 bases and J by 2 bases; unmatched bases: 2. CDR3 length: 15 amino acids. The CDR3, as DNA: TGTGCCATCAGTGAGTCGGGGACTACCACAGATACGCAGTATTTT. This codes for CAISESGTTTDTQYF.

V gene TRBV5-4 combines with J gene TRBJ2-1, with 10 bases aligning to TRBD2. The CDR3 is made up of 16 amino acids. Germline CDR1 and CDR2: SGHNT and YYREEE (reference sequence). Trimming took 2 bases from V and 10 from J; bases not matched to a gene: 12. The CDR3 coding sequence is TGTGCCAGCAGCTTCAGGACTAGCGGCCCTGGTCGGGAGCAGTTCTTC. Its translation: CASSFRTSGPGREQFF.

V gene TRBV5-1 combines with J gene TRBJ2-1, with no clear D. CDR3 size: 14 residues. Germline CDR1 and CDR2: SGHRS and YFSETQ. Between the trimmed V and J ends, which lost 4 bases and 9 bases, there was a span of 17 bases. The CDR3 DNA follows: TGCGCCAGCAGCCATTCATCAAGTCCAATTGAGCAGTTCTTC. Encoded protein: CASSHSSSPIEQFF.

The V call is TRBV7-2, the J call TRBJ2-7, with 12 bases that match TRBD1. The ends lost 3 bases at V and 6 bases at J; junction bases unmatched: 9. The CDR3 has 16 amino acids. Germline lookup yields CDR1 SGHTA and CDR2 FQGNSA. The CDR3 DNA reads as TGTGCCAGCAGCTTGTCCTCCGGGACAGGGGGCGGCGAGCAGTACTTC. Amino acids: CASSLSSGTGGGEQYF.

The CDR3 loop reads CASCRAYIPTDTQYF. The CDR3, as DNA: TGTGCCAGCTGCCGGGCTTACATTCCCACAGATACGCAGTATTTT. The chain is built from TRBV9 and TRBJ2-3; D uncertain. The germline gives CDR1 SGDLS, CDR2 YYNGEE. This CDR3 has 15 amino acids. Trimming removed 7 bases from V and 2 bases from J, with 17 bases in between.

Only one count was recorded for this clone. The rearrangement uses TRBV4-2 and TRBJ2-5, with D possibly TRBD2 on 5 matching bases. The germline CDR1 and CDR2 sequences are LGHNA and YNFKEQ. Trimming pared 2 bases from V and 3 bases from J, leaving 10 bases between. The CDR3 covers 14 residues. CDR3 residues: CASSQPSGEETQYF. The CDR3 DNA is TGTGCCAGCAGCCAACCCTCCGGGGAAGAGACCCAGTACTTC.

The J gene is TRBJ2-7, the V gene TRBV7-6; D tentatively fits TRBD1 or TRBD2 (5 bases each). This CDR3 region has 14 residues. The V gene's germline CDR1 is SGHVS and CDR2 FNYEAQ. Trimming removed 1 base from V and 2 bases from J, with 9 bases in between. CDR3 nucleotides: TGTGCCAGCAGCTTAGATCGGGGACCCTACGAGCAGTACTTC. Amino acid sequence: CASSLDRGPYEQYF.

The genes are TRBV4-3 and TRBJ1-5, with D possibly TRBD1 on 5 matching bases. This CDR3 has 15 amino acids. Germline V gives CDR1 LGHNA, CDR2 YSLEER. Trimming left V 0 bases short and J 7 bases short, with 13 bases between. This chain's CDR3 is CASSQERDPGQPQHF. The CDR3, as DNA: TGCGCCAGCAGCCAAGAGCGGGACCCGGGACAGCCCCAGCATTTT.

The chain has TRBV5-4 and TRBJ1-1; a possible D gene is TRBD1 (5 bases). Trimming removed 2 bases at V and 0 bases at J, with 11 bases between. The CDR3 loop spans 15 amino acids. CDR1 is SGHNT and CDR2 is YYREEE in the germline V gene (reference sequence). CDR3 loop: CASSFPGPMNTEAFF. The CDR3 nucleotides are TGTGCCAGCAGCTTCCCGGGACCGATGAACACTGAAGCTTTCTTT.

The rearrangement links TRBV6-5 to TRBJ2-1; unclear D gene. Germline V gene sequence: CDR1 MNHEY, CDR2 SVGAGI. CDR3 size: 14 residues. The V end was cut by 4 bases, the J end by 0 bases, with 7 bases between. CDR3 sequence (DNA): TGTGCCAGCAGTTCGGCGAGCTCCTACAATGAGCAGTTCTTC. Translation gives CASSSASSYNEQFF.

The V gene is TRBV15, the J gene TRBJ2-1; TRBD2 matches at 9 bases. With V trimmed by 3 bases and J by 4 bases, 4 bases remained unmatched. The CDR3 is 15 amino acids. Germline CDR1 and CDR2: LNHNV and YYDKDF (reference sequence). The CDR3 protein is CATSSRSGRYNEQFF. DNA for the CDR3: TGTGCCACCAGCAGTCGGAGCGGGAGGTACAATGAGCAGTTCTTC.

V and J are TRBV19 and TRBJ1-4; 9 bases match TRBD1. With V trimmed by 3 bases and J by 7 bases, 9 bases remained unmatched. This CDR3 comprises 16 residues. Germline CDR1 reads LNHDA; CDR2 reads SQIVND (reference sequence). The CDR3 loop is CASSILPTGGGEKLFF. DNA for the CDR3: TGTGCCAGTAGTATTCTCCCAACAGGGGGCGGTGAAAAACTGTTTTTT.

This chain uses TRBV6-5 with TRBJ1-2; TRBD1 agrees at 7 bases. V shed 4 bases and J 8 bases; nucleotides not matched to a gene: 1. The germline V gene encodes CDR1 MNHEY and CDR2 SVGAGI. This CDR3 is built from 11 residues. The CDR3 region is CASSSGGGYTF. In DNA, the CDR3 is TGTGCCAGCAGTTCAGGGGGAGGCTACACCTTC.

V usage is TRBV7-7 and J usage is TRBJ2-7; 8 nucleotides match TRBD1. The CDR3 has 13 amino acids. Germline CDR1 is SSHAT and CDR2 is FNYEAQ (reference sequence). V shed 3 bases and J 4 bases; nucleotides not matched to a gene: 2. In nucleotides, the CDR3 is TGTGCCAGCAGCTTCAGACAGGGGTACGAGCAGTACGTC. This gives the protein CASSFRQGYEQYV.

The V gene is TRBV6-5, the J gene TRBJ2-2; D is perhaps TRBD1 (6 bases). Trimming took off 6 bases at V and 1 base at J, with 12 bases between the two ends. Germline CDR1 and CDR2: MNHEY and SVGAGI. The CDR3 is 15 residues long. The CDR3 nucleotides are TGTGCCAGCAGGGTTGACAGGAGGAACACCGGGGAGCTGTTTTTT. It yields the protein CASRVDRRNTGELFF.